The rows below give T cell receptor beta chains drawn from one sample of a study of CD4 T cells in relation to SARS-CoV-2 and coronaviruses. Sequencing used immunoSEQ multiplex PCR; TCRdb keeps in-frame clones, though not all of them. This table holds around 54,000 clones, roughly 94% found once. The sample consisted of naive CD4+ T cells from PBMCs. These receptors were taken from an adult with COVID-19. CDR3s include the opening cysteine and the closing phenylalanine or tryptophan. The D gene is left open where the match is weak. For some rows the clone size is stated as once, few or many, or as a class when expanded; others skip it.

clone size	D gene	V gene	J gene	CDR3 protein	CDR3 DNA
.	.	TRBV19	TRBJ1-1	CASSPPSSEAFF	TGTGCCAGTAGTCCCCCAAGCTCTGAAGCTTTCTTT
.	.	TRBV19	TRBJ2-5	CASGGGEETQYF	TGTGCCAGTGGCGGAGGGGAGGAGACCCAGTACTTC
.	TRBD1	TRBV5-1	TRBJ2-7	CASSVSRDRADEQYF	TGCGCCAGCAGCGTTAGCCGGGACAGGGCCGACGAGCAGTACTTC
.	.	TRBV18	TRBJ2-7	CASSRGPAYEQYF	TGTGCCAGCTCACGAGGGCCCGCCTACGAGCAGTACTTC
few	.	TRBV2	TRBJ1-5	CASSESAGQRPQHF	TGTGCCAGCAGTGAATCGGCAGGGCAGCGGCCCCAGCATTTT
.	.	TRBV4-2	TRBJ2-3	CASSPGVADTQYF	TGTGCCAGCAGCCCAGGGGTTGCAGATACGCAGTATTTT
.	TRBD1	TRBV25-1	TRBJ1-6	CASQTGTGGVPLHF	TGTGCCAGCCAGACCGGGACAGGGGGCGTCCCCCTCCACTTT
.	TRBD1	TRBV5-8	TRBJ1-2	CASSQGQIYGYTF	TGTGCCAGCAGCCAGGGACAGATCTATGGCTACACCTTC
once	.	TRBV7-3	TRBJ2-5	CASSADPQETQYF	TGTGCCAGCAGCGCAGACCCCCAAGAGACCCAGTACTTC
once	.	TRBV4-1	TRBJ2-5	CASSQVGRGQETQYF	TGCGCCAGCAGCCAAGTGGGCAGGGGCCAAGAGACCCAGTACTTC
.	TRBD1	TRBV5-1	TRBJ2-1	CASSLEGQTYNEQFF	TGCGCCAGCAGCTTGGAGGGACAGACCTACAATGAGCAGTTCTTC